Presented here are 14 T cell receptor beta chains from one specimen sequenced in a study of blood T cell repertoires in COVID-19. The assay was immunoSEQ multiplex PCR, and TCRdb's table has in-frame clones only and misses some. This table has some 200,000 clones, around 87% appearing once. The source material was PBMCs or T cells enriched from blood (not recorded which). The origin of the receptors is a man aged 30-40 years in a cohort exposed to, infected with or recovered from COVID-19 (not recorded which).

The rearrangement uses TRBV3-1 (or the pseudogene TRBV3-2) and TRBJ1-6; D possibly corresponds to TRBD1 (5 bases). The germline V gene encodes CDR1 LGHDT and CDR2 YNNKEL (reference sequence). The CDR3 consists of 14 residues. Trimming took off 1 base at V and 5 bases at J, with 6 bases between the two ends. The CDR3 coding sequence is TGTGCCAGCAGCCAAGGACAGAATAATTCACCCCTCCACTTT. This translates into CASSQGQNNSPLHF.

The rearrangement joins TRBV28 to TRBJ2-7, with 9 bases aligning to TRBD2. Germline CDR1 and CDR2: MDHEN and SYDVKM. The V and J ends lost 10 bases and 5 bases, in that order; junction bases with no gene match: 18. The CDR3 covers 16 residues. CDR3: CATGSWREGRGNEQYF. DNA of the CDR3: TGTGCCACGGGGTCCTGGCGGGAGGGCCGAGGGAACGAGCAGTACTTC.

The CDR3 sequence: CASHPGVGSYNEQFF. The CDR3 DNA reads TGTGCCAGCCACCCCGGGGTTGGTAGTTACAATGAGCAGTTCTTC. The J gene is TRBJ2-1, the V gene TRBV27; a weak D match, TRBD2 (5 bases). The germline V gene encodes CDR1 MNHEY and CDR2 SMNVEV (reference sequence). V was cut by 8 bases and J by 4 bases, with 18 bases left in between. CDR3 length equals 15 residues.

The genes are TRBV5-5 and TRBJ1-5; 7 positions agree with TRBD1. In germline, CDR1 is SGHKS, CDR2 YYEKEE (reference sequence). This CDR3 is built from 13 residues. Trimming at V came to 1 base and at J to 5 bases, leaving 0 bases not matched to a gene. The CDR3 sequence is CASSLQGDQPQHF. CDR3 bases: TGTGCCAGCAGCTTGCAGGGGGATCAGCCCCAGCATTTT. Full variable domain (remainder filled in from reference TRBV5-5 and TRBJ1-5): DAGVTQSPTHLIKTRGQQVTLRCSPISGHKSVSWYQQVLGQGPQFIFQYYEKEERGRGNFPDRFSARQFPNYSSELNVNALLLGDSALYLCASSLQGDQPQHFGDGTRLSIL.

The V call is TRBV4-2, the J call TRBJ2-3; weak D call: TRBD2 (5 bases). The CDR3 length is 18 residues. Germline CDR1 LGHNA, CDR2 YNFKEQ. V shed 0 bases and J shed 3 bases, with 19 bases lying between them. The CDR3 sequence is CASSQEQNPLEGTDTQYF. The CDR3 DNA is TGTGCCAGCAGCCAAGAACAGAACCCACTCGAGGGTACAGATACGCAGTATTTT.

The CDR3 loop reads CASSSYRDSNTGELFF. Here the CDR3 DNA reads TGTGCCAGCAGCTCCTACCGGGATTCTAACACCGGGGAGCTGTTTTTT. The chain has TRBV7-9 and TRBJ2-2; the D gene is possibly TRBD2 (5 bases). CDR3 length: 16 amino acids. CDR1 and CDR2 from the germline V gene are SEHNR and FQNEAQ (reference sequence). V shed 4 bases and J shed 2 bases, with 14 bases lying between them.

The chain recombines TRBV2 with TRBJ2-1; D is perhaps TRBD2 (5 bases). Germline CDR1 and CDR2: SNHLY and FYNNEI. Trimming shortened V by 5 bases and J by 0 bases, and 17 bases separated the two germline ends. The CDR3 has 17 residues. CDR3 in amino acids: CASSPGLSTSSYNEQFF. DNA of the CDR3: TGTGCCAGCAGTCCCGGGCTGTCTACTAGCTCCTACAATGAGCAGTTCTTC.

CDR3 residues: CASSPQSFSYEQYF. Written as DNA, the CDR3 is TGTGCCAGCAGTCCTCAGTCCTTCTCCTACGAGCAGTACTTC. The rearrangement uses TRBV6-5 and TRBJ2-7; D call uncertain. Germline V gene lookup returns CDR1 MNHEY and CDR2 SVGAGI. V lost 5 bases, J lost 0 bases, and 11 bases lay in between. The CDR3 is 14 amino acids.

The chain joins TRBV19 to TRBJ1-1; weak D call: TRBD1 (5 bases). The length of the CDR3 is 13 residues. V dropped 11 bases and J dropped 1 base, with 14 bases sitting between them. CDR1 and CDR2 from the germline V gene are LNHDA and SQIVND (reference sequence). The CDR3 here is CARGEVPNTEAFF. The CDR3 nucleotides are TGTGCCCGAGGGGAGGTCCCGAACACTGAAGCTTTCTTT.

This clone was seen only once. The chain recombines TRBV5-1 with TRBJ1-4, with TRBD1 matching 7 bases. Germline V gene data show CDR1 as SGHRS and CDR2 as YFSETQ. The CDR3 is 14 amino acids. V lost 7 bases and J lost 3; bases outside the gene matches: 6. CDR3 bases: TGCGCCAGCTCTCCCGGGACAGCTAATGAAAAACTGTTTTTT. Its protein is CASSPGTANEKLFF.

The chain uses TRBV11-2 and TRBJ1-1, with unresolved D. The CDR3 is made up of 13 amino acids. From germline, CDR1 is SGHAT and CDR2 FQNNGV. Trimming stripped 1 base from V and 7 bases from J, with 10 bases between. CDR3 amino acids: CASSLVSRSEAFF. CDR3 DNA sequence: TGTGCCAGCAGCTTAGTATCGCGGAGTGAAGCTTTCTTT.

The rearrangement uses TRBV7-9 and TRBJ1-6, with TRBD1 matching over 7 bases. V lost 5 bases, J lost 10 bases, and 8 bases stayed unmatched. This CDR3 contains 14 residues. Looked up from germline, CDR1 is SEHNR and CDR2 is FQNEAQ (reference sequence). The CDR3 region has the DNA TGTGCCAGCAGCGCCGGGACAGCCGGATCACCCCTCCACTTT. Translating it yields CASSAGTAGSPLHF.

J is TRBJ1-1 and V is TRBV27; the match to TRBD1 covers 9 bases. The CDR3 totals 13 residues. J gave up 4 bases and V 6 bases, and 3 bases lay outside the gene matches. Germline V gene data show CDR1 as MNHEY and CDR2 as SMNVEV (reference sequence). CDR3 bases: TGTGCCAGCAGAAGGACAGGGGTCACTGAAGCTTTCTTT. This translates into CASRRTGVTEAFF.

As for this clone: Compared with germline, one end of the junction differs, possibly owing to a read error. This rearrangement joins TRBV7-2 to TRBJ2-4, with 13 bases fitting TRBD2. The CDR3 has 14 amino acids. Germline CDR1 SGHTA, CDR2 FQGNSA. The DNA for the CDR3 is TGTGCCAGCAGCTTAAGTAGACTAGCGGGAGGTTGGCACTTC. This sequence encodes CASSLSRLAGGWHF.